Listed below are T cell receptor beta chains from one sample, sequenced in a study of cytotoxic CD8 clonotypes in ibrutinib-treated CLL. Sequencing was performed with immunoSEQ multiplex PCR; in TCRdb, only in-frame clones are kept and a portion is missing. The table lists around 250,000 clones, 70% of them singletons. The input for sequencing was PBMCs, taken after 24 months of ibrutinib treatment. The receptors come from a human donor with chronic lymphocytic leukemia. Both conserved end residues are part of each CDR3. The D gene is left open where the match is weak. Clone sizes are given selectively: once, few, many, or a class where the clone is expanded.

clone_size: NA
d_call: NA
v_call: TRBV6-4
j_call: TRBJ2-5
cdr3_aa: CASTLGRGETQYF
cdr3_nt: TGTGCCAGTACCCTAGGGCGGGGAGAGACCCAGTACTTC

clone_size: NA
d_call: TRBD2
v_call: TRBV9
j_call: TRBJ2-1
cdr3_aa: CASNSLGGSGNEQFF
cdr3_nt: TGTGCCAGCAATTCACTCGGCGGGAGCGGGAATGAGCAGTTCTTC

clone_size: NA
d_call: TRBD2
v_call: TRBV7-3
j_call: TRBJ2-3
cdr3_aa: CASSLRVAGGIADTQYF
cdr3_nt: TGTGCCAGCAGCTTAAGGGTAGCGGGAGGGATCGCAGATACGCAGTATTTT

clone_size: NA
d_call: TRBD1
v_call: TRBV4-1
j_call: TRBJ2-4
cdr3_aa: CASSQDGTDRPLAKNIQYF
cdr3_nt: TGCGCCAGCAGCCAAGATGGGACAGACAGACCTCTAGCCAAAAACATTCAGTACTTC

clone_size: NA
d_call: NA
v_call: TRBV6-6
j_call: TRBJ2-7
cdr3_aa: CASTTEGGRGGEQYF
cdr3_nt: TGTGCCAGCACCACAGAGGGGGGCCGGGGTGGCGAGCAGTACTTC

clone_size: NA
d_call: NA
v_call: TRBV18
j_call: TRBJ2-2
cdr3_aa: CASSPPGRTGRDGELFF
cdr3_nt: TGTGCCAGCTCACCACCCGGAAGGACGGGACGGGACGGGGAGCTGTTTTTT

clone_size: NA
d_call: TRBD1
v_call: TRBV5-8
j_call: TRBJ1-4
cdr3_aa: CASSLGQGANNEKLFF
cdr3_nt: TGTGCCAGCAGCTTAGGACAGGGGGCGAATAATGAAAAACTGTTTTTT

clone_size: NA
d_call: NA
v_call: TRBV5-8
j_call: TRBJ2-7
cdr3_aa: CASSLARGTYEQYF
cdr3_nt: TGTGCCAGCAGCTTGGCAAGGGGCACCTACGAGCAGTACTTC

clone_size: NA
d_call: TRBD1
v_call: TRBV29-1
j_call: TRBJ1-2
cdr3_aa: CSVIGTGHSDYGYTF
cdr3_nt: TGCAGCGTTATCGGGACAGGGCATAGTGACTATGGCTACACCTTC

clone_size: few
d_call: TRBD2
v_call: TRBV27
j_call: TRBJ2-1
cdr3_aa: CASSTWTSGSHEQFF
cdr3_nt: TGTGCCAGCAGTACTTGGACTAGCGGGAGCCATGAGCAGTTCTTC

clone_size: NA
d_call: NA
v_call: TRBV4-2
j_call: TRBJ2-3
cdr3_aa: CASSQDSATRGDTQYF
cdr3_nt: TGTGCCAGCAGCCAAGATTCGGCTACCAGGGGAGATACGCAGTATTTT

clone_size: NA
d_call: NA
v_call: TRBV30
j_call: TRBJ1-1
cdr3_aa: CAWSIRGIETFF
cdr3_nt: TGTGCCTGGAGTATAAGGGGAATCGAGACTTTCTTT

clone_size: NA
d_call: NA
v_call: TRBV19
j_call: TRBJ2-7
cdr3_aa: CASSIGGSPPEQYF
cdr3_nt: TGTGCCAGTAGTATTGGAGGGAGCCCCCCCGAGCAGTACTTC

clone_size: NA
d_call: NA
v_call: TRBV7-2
j_call: TRBJ2-5
cdr3_aa: CASSFRDFQETQYF
cdr3_nt: TGTGCCAGCAGCTTCCGGGACTTCCAAGAGACCCAGTACTTC

clone_size: NA
d_call: NA
v_call: TRBV7-2
j_call: TRBJ1-6
cdr3_aa: CASSLVSRDSPLHF
cdr3_nt: TGTGCCAGCAGCTTAGTCAGCAGGGACTCACCCCTCCACTTT

clone_size: once
d_call: NA
v_call: TRBV9
j_call: TRBJ2-3
cdr3_aa: CASSAAMFGTDTQYF
cdr3_nt: TGTGCCAGCAGCGCCGCTATGTTCGGGACAGATACGCAGTATTTT

clone_size: NA
d_call: NA
v_call: TRBV6-5
j_call: TRBJ2-7
cdr3_aa: CASSYKGHEQYF
cdr3_nt: TGTGCCAGCAGTTACAAAGGGCACGAGCAGTACTTC